This T cell receptor (beta chain) is from a study of blood T cell repertoires in COVID-19. Germline values: CDR1 LNHDA, CDR2 SQIVND (reference sequence). This CDR3 region has 13 residues. Between the trimmed V and J ends, which lost 7 bases and 3 bases, there was a span of 10 bases. Produced via immunoSEQ multiplex PCR; TCRdb's table is partial and in-frame only. The repertoire holds 360,000 or so clones, with 85% to 90% as singletons. The origin of this receptor is a woman in her 30s who had recovered from COVID-19. The specimen sequenced was PBMCs or T cells enriched from blood (not recorded which). This sequence joins TRBV19 and TRBJ1-5, with D unresolved. CDR3 loop: CASTNFLNQPQHF. Written as DNA, the CDR3 is TGTGCCAGTACCAACTTTCTCAATCAGCCCCAGCATTTT.